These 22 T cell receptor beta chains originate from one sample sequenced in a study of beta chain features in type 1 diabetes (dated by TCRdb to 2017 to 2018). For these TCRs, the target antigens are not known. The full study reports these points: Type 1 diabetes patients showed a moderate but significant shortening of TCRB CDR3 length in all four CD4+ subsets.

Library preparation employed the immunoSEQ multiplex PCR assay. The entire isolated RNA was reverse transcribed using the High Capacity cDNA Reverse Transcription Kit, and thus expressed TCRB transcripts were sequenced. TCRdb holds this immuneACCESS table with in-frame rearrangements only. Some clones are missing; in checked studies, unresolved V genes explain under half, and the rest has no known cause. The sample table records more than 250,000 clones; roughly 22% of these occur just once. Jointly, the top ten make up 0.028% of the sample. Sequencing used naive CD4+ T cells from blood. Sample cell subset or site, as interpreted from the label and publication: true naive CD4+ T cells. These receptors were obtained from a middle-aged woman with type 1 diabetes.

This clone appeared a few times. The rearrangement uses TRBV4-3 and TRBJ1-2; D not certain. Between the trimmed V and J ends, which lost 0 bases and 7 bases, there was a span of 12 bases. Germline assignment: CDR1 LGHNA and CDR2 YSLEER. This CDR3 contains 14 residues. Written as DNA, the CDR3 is TGCGCCAGCAGCCAAGAATCGGGTTTCAGTGGCTACACCTTC. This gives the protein CASSQESGFSGYTF.

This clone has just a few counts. In nucleotides, the CDR3 is TGCAGCGTTGAAGGTGGGACTGGAACTGAAGCTTTCTTT. Amino acid sequence: CSVEGGTGTEAFF. The rearrangement links TRBV29-1 to TRBJ1-1; weak D call: TRBD1 (5 bases). Germline V lookup: CDR1 SQVTM, CDR2 ANQGSEA. The CDR3 loop spans 13 amino acids. V dropped 1 base and J dropped 5 bases, with 11 bases sitting between them.

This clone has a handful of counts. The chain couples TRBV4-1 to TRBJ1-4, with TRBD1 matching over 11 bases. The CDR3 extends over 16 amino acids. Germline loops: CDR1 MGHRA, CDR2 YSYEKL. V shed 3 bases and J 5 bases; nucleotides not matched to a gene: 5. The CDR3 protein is CASSQPGTGGNEKLFF. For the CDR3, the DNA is TGCGCCAGCAGCCAGCCCGGGACAGGGGGGAATGAAAAACTGTTTTTT.

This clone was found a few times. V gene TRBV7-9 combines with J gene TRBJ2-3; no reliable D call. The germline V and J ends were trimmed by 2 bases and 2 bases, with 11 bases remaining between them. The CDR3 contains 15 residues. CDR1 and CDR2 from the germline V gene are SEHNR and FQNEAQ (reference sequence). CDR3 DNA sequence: TGTGCCAGCAGCTTACAGGCACCGGACACAGATACGCAGTATTTT. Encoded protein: CASSLQAPDTDTQYF.

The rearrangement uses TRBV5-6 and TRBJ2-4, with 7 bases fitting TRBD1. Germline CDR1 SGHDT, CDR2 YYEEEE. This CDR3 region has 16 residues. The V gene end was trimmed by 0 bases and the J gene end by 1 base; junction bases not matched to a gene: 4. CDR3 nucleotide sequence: TGTGCCAGCAGCTTGGAGGGGGCCTTTGCCAAAAACATTCAGTACTTC. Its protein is CASSLEGAFAKNIQYF.

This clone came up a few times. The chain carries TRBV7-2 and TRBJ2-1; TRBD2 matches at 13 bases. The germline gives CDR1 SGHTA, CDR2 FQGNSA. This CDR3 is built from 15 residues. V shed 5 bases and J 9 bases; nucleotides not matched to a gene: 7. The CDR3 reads CASSPRTSGSFEQFF. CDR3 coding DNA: TGTGCCAGCAGCCCTAGGACTAGCGGGAGTTTTGAGCAGTTCTTC.

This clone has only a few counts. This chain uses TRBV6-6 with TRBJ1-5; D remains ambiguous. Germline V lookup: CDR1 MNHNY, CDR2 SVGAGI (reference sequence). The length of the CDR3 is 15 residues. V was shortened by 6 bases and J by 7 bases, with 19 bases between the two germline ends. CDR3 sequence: CASRHWVRRGQPQHF. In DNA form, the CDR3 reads TGTGCCAGCAGGCATTGGGTGCGAAGAGGGCAGCCCCAGCATTTT.

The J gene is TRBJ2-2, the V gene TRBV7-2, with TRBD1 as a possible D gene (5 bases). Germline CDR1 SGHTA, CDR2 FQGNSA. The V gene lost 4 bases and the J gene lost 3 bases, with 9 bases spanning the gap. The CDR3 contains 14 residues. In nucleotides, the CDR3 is TGTGCCAGCAGCTACGTCAGGGACACCGGGGAGCTGTTTTTT. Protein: CASSYVRDTGELFF.

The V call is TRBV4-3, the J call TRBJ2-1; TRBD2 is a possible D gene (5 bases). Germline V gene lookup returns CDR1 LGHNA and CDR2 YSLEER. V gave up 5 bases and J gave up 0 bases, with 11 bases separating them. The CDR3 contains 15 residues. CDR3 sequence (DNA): TGCGCCAGCAGCTTAGTAGCGAACTCCTACAATGAGCAGTTCTTC. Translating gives CASSLVANSYNEQFF.

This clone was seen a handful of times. Written as DNA, the CDR3 is TGTGCCAGCAGCGTAGGAGGGAGTAACTACAATGAGCAGTTCTTC. Its translation: CASSVGGSNYNEQFF. J is TRBJ2-1 and V is TRBV9, with a possible D match to TRBD2 (5 bases). Germline V CDR1 and CDR2: SGDLS, YYNGEE. The CDR3 extends over 15 amino acids. V dropped 0 bases and J dropped 3 bases, with 10 bases sitting between them. The full variable domain, with the rest looked up from reference TRBV9 and TRBJ2-1, is DSGVTQTPKHLITATGQRVTLRCSPRSGDLSVYWYQQSLDQGLQFLIQYYNGEERAKGNILERFSAQQFPDLHSELNLSSLELGDSALYFCASSVGGSNYNEQFFGPGTRLTVL.

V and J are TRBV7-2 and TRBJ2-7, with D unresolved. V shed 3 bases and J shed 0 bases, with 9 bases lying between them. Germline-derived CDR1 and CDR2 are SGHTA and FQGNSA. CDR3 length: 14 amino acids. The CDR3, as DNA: TGTGCCAGCAGCTTTCAACTGTACTCCTACGAGCAGTACTTC. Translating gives CASSFQLYSYEQYF.

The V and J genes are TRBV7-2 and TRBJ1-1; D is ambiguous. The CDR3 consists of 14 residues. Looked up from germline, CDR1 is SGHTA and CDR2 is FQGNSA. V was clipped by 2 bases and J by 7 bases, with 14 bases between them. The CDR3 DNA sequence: TGTGCCAGCAGCTTAAGGAGCTCTCCCGGTGAAGCTTTCTTT. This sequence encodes CASSLRSSPGEAFF.

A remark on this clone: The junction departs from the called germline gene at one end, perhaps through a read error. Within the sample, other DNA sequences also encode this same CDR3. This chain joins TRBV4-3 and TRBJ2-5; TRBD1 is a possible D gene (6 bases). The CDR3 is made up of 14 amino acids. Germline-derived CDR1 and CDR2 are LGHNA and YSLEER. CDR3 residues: CASSPRAGEETQYF. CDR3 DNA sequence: TGCGCCAGCAGCCCCAGGGCAGGGGAAGAGACCCAATACTTC.

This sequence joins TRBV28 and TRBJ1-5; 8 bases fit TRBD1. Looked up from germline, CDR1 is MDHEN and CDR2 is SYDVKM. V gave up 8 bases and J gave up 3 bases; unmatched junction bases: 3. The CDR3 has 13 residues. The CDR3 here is CASGTGLNQPQHF. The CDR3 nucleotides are TGTGCCAGCGGGACAGGTCTCAATCAGCCCCAGCATTTT.

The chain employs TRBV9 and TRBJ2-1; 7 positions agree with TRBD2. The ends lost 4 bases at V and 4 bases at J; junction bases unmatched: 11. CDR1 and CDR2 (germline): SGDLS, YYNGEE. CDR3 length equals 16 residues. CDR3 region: CASSPRGVVEYNEQFF. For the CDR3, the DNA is TGTGCCAGCAGCCCCCGGGGGGTCGTCGAGTACAATGAGCAGTTCTTC.

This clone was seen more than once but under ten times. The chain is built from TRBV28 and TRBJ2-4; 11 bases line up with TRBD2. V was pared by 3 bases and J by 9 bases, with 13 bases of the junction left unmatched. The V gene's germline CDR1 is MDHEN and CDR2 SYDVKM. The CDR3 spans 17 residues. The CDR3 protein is CASSFGTSGLRAGIQYF. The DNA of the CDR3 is TGTGCCAGCAGTTTTGGGACTAGCGGTCTCCGAGCGGGCATTCAGTACTTC.

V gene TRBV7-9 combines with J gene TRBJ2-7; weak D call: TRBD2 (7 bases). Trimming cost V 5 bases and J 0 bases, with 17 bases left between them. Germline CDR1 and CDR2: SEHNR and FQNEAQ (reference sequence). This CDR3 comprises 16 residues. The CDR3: CASSLGGGGRSYEQYF. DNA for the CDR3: TGTGCCAGCAGCCTAGGTGGCGGGGGCCGCTCCTACGAGCAGTACTTC.

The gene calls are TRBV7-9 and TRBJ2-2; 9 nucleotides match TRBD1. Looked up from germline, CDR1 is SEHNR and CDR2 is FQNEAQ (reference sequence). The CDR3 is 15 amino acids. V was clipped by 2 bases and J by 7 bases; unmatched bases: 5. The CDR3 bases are TGTGCCAGCAGCTTACAACAGGGGGCGATCGGGGAGCTGTTTTTT. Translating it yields CASSLQQGAIGELFF.

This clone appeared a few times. The CDR3 coding sequence is TGTGCCATCACCGGACAGGATCGGCATGGCTACACCTTC. Its protein is CAITGQDRHGYTF. V is TRBV10-3 and J is TRBJ1-2; 7 nucleotides agree with TRBD1. Germline values: CDR1 ENHRY, CDR2 SYGVKD. V was pared by 7 bases and J by 6 bases, with 8 bases of the junction left unmatched. The CDR3 has 13 residues.

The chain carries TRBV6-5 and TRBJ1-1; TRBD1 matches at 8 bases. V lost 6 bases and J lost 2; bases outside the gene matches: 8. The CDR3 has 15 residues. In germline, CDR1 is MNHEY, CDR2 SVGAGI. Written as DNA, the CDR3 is TGTGCCAGCAGCTGGGACAGGCGGGTCAACACTGAAGCTTTCTTT. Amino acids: CASSWDRRVNTEAFF.

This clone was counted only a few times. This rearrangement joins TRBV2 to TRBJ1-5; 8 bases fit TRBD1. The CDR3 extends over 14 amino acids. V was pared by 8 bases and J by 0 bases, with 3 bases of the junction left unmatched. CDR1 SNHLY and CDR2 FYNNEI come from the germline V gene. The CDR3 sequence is CASQGAVSNQPQHF. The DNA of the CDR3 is TGTGCCAGCCAGGGGGCAGTTAGCAATCAGCCCCAGCATTTT.

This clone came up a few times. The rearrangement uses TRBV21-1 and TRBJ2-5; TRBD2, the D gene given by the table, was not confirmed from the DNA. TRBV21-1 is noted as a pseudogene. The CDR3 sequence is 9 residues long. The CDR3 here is CASSRGPYF. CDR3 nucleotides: TGTGCCAGCAGCAGAGGGCCGTACTTC.